These T cell receptor beta chains were read from a single sample in a study of cytomegalovirus exposure and HLA in healthy donors. Sequencing was performed with immunoSEQ multiplex PCR; in TCRdb, only in-frame clones are kept and a portion is missing. The data hold 99,000 or so clones, with approximately 80% observed a single time. Material for sequencing was PBMCs. These receptors came from a woman younger than 30 in good health and CMV-seropositive. Both conserved end residues are part of each CDR3. D genes are given only for firm matches. Size is omitted from some rows. Given values are once, few, many or a class for expanded clones.

j_call | d_call | clone_size | cdr3_length | v_call | cdr3_aa
TRBJ2-1 | TRBD2 | NA | 15 | TRBV6-5 | CASSFLADYYNEQFF
TRBJ2-7 | NA | once | 16 | TRBV5-6 | CASSPESGSFSYEQYF
TRBJ1-3 | NA | few | 15 | TRBV19 | CASSGRWGQGNTIYF
TRBJ2-3 | TRBD2 | NA | 14 | TRBV28 | CASSVAGVGDTQYF
TRBJ1-5 | NA | NA | 15 | TRBV6-5 | CASSDSQYSNQPQHF
TRBJ1-5 | TRBD1 | few | 17 | TRBV13 | CASSLGRGQGFGQPQHF
TRBJ1-2 | NA | NA | 15 | TRBV4-1 | CASSHPTGRNYGYTF
TRBJ2-1 | NA | NA | 14 | TRBV6-4 | CASSERGTDNEQFF
TRBJ1-5 | TRBD1 | NA | 15 | TRBV28 | CASAPGQGSNQPQHF
TRBJ2-1 | NA | NA | 15 | TRBV6-5 | CASSPARTTGSEQFF
TRBJ1-5 | NA | few | 15 | TRBV2 | CASTPGRQPAEPQHF
TRBJ1-5 | NA | once | 13 | TRBV5-8 | CASSFGSNQPQHF
TRBJ1-2 | TRBD1 | NA | 14 | TRBV5-1 | CASSLTPGQGSYTF
TRBJ2-5 | NA | NA | 13 | TRBV7-2 | CASSWIRGETQYF
TRBJ2-6 | TRBD1 | NA | 19 | TRBV5-1 | CASSPETGTGLYGANVLTF
TRBJ2-5 | NA | NA | 14 | TRBV6-1 | CASSELTSRETQYF
TRBJ2-7 | TRBD2 | few | 13 | TRBV2 | CASGPASGNEQYF
TRBJ2-3 | NA | NA | 15 | TRBV7-3 | CASSRGSGTTDTQYF
TRBJ2-7 | NA | NA | 13 | TRBV10-2 | CASSEPSSYEQYF
TRBJ2-3 | NA | NA | 14 | TRBV7-3 | CASSQQGFTDTQYF
TRBJ2-6 | NA | NA | 17 | TRBV6-1 | CASSEAGSLSGANVLTF
TRBJ2-7 | TRBD1 | few | 14 | TRBV28 | CASKSGTDSDEQYF
TRBJ2-1 | NA | NA | 13 | TRBV5-1 | CASTLASHNEQFF
TRBJ2-3 | TRBD2 | few | 15 | TRBV10-1 | CASSRGLAGADTQYF